Detailed here is one T cell receptor beta chain. V dropped 2 bases and J dropped 6 bases, with 12 bases sitting between them. Germline V gene sequence: CDR1 SGHRS, CDR2 YFSETQ. This CDR3 has 13 amino acids. The data derive from a study of T-cell reconstitution after alpha-beta-depleted transplantation in children. Unique molecular identifiers were used in preparing the TCRbeta library. TCRdb fed the PCR reads into MiXCR, producing one record per CDR3 protein. The sample contains 350,000 to 500,000 distinct CDR3 sequences, over 40% of which appear only once. V gene TRBV5-1 combines with J gene TRBJ2-7; the D gene is possibly TRBD1 (5 bases). The material was PBMCs, obtained before TCRalphabeta/CD19-depleted stem cell transplant. The source of this sequence is a girl aged 2-10 years with aplastic anemia, due to receive a stem cell transplant. The chain's CDR3 is CASSLTGPLEQYF. CDR3 DNA: TGCGCCAGCAGCTTAACAGGTCCCCTCGAGCAGTACTTC.